This T cell receptor (beta chain) was recovered during a study of CD8 T cells in ankylosing spondylitis. Whole-study findings and limits: The authors reported significant enrichment of disease-linked clones in matched ankylosing spondylitis synovial fluid. What appeared characteristic of ankylosing spondylitis blood was a TCR beta motif of eight highly homologous variants.

This clonotype has more than one count but fewer than ten. Its matching antigen is unknown. Germline V gene sequence: CDR1 SGHRS, CDR2 YFSETQ. J was trimmed by 3 bases and V by 0 bases; bases with no gene match: 7. The CDR3 extends over 17 amino acids. TCRdb reprocessed the 5' RACE reads with MiXCR, giving one entry per CDR3 protein. In the table there are around 890,000 distinct CDR3 sequences, 10% to 15% of which are singletons. This receptor was taken from a male donor with ankylosing spondylitis. The gene calls are TRBV5-1 and TRBJ2-1; TRBD2 matches at 9 bases. The sequencing input was blood, either unsorted or a sorted T cell fraction (not recorded which). The CDR3 DNA reads as TGCGCCAGCAGCTTGGTCGGCGGGGGGGCTTTCTACAATGAGCAGTTCTTC. It specifies CASSLVGGGAFYNEQFF.